This entry describes one T cell receptor (beta chain). This clone was picked up one time. What this receptor recognizes is not known. No clone much larger than this one lies a single base away; base qualities are absent. The cohort comprised some 730 healthy bone marrow donors. At the time of sampling, every cohort member was nominally healthy, though immune exposures that went unrecorded were likely present. The donor was CMV seropositive and was included in the group of 250 to 300 seropositive cohort members. A peripheral blood sample was collected from each donor, and TCR beta sequencing was performed on peripheral blood mononuclear cells. Genomic DNA extraction from the blood cell samples was performed with the Qiagen DNeasy Blood Extraction Kit. Taken from the germline V gene, the CDR1 and CDR2 loops are WSHSY and SAAADI. Inclusive of the bounding cysteine and phenylalanine, the CDR3 is 14 residues long. Only the CDR3 region is kept as DNA, spanning 42 bases read in frame from base 1. V lost 7 bases and J lost 0 bases; the stretch between them is 13 bases long.

These data originate in a study of cytomegalovirus exposure and HLA in healthy donors (dated by TCRdb to the late 2010s). About the investigation overall: According to an earlier analysis of 587 of the donors, 150 million to 200 million T cells yielded 117 million unique TCR beta sequences and 250 to 350 Gb of sequence data. Roughly 300 gigabases of sequencing data and approximately 85 million unique TCR sequences were included in an early release covering under 650 HLA-typed donors. The genetic ancestry cluster associated with self-reported Caucasian donors included approximately 85% of the roughly 410 genotyped donors. The study was designed to test whether signatures of past pathogen exposure could be identified by cataloging public T cell receptors. The T cell repertoires of around 670 subjects were profiled by immunosequencing and related to cytomegalovirus serostatus. Besides the first cohort of around 700 subjects, a separate validation cohort made up of over a hundred different subjects was used. To predict cytomegalovirus infection status, the study combined high-throughput TCR immunosequencing, statistical association of individual TCRs with disease status, and machine learning. A later analysis re-examined previously published TCR beta repertoires from about 700 donors and added high-resolution HLA genotyping to investigate patterns of TCR occurrence. Rather than using new phenotypic data, the later analysis identified candidate immune exposures from TCR beta sequences and from how often those sequences occurred across donors. An earlier analysis of approximately 500 of the donors applied high-throughput TCR beta sequencing to assess whether each TCR beta V gene segment acted as functional or pseudogenic. Donor age, sex, ethnicity and CMV serostatus were collected together with the repertoire data. In a later genetic analysis, genome-wide SNP genotypes for about 55% of the 666 donors were used, and that subset was treated as a discovery cohort. All discovery cohort repertoires had been generated on a single sequencing platform. HLA typing covered class I and class II loci at four-digit resolution. Typing coverage differed by locus: A, B, C, DRB1 and DQB1 were typed in roughly 620-640 donors, DQA1 in approximately 520, DPA1 in nearly 610, and DPB1 in around 440. Roughly five DR-DQ haplotypes were handled as single units for association and clustering, since linkage in the cohort was strong. Among about 390 genotyped donors of the cohort, an average of roughly 240,000 unique TCR beta nucleotide sequences were sequenced per donor, about a sixth of them non-productive. Broader findings and caveats from the paper: A later analysis found that TCR association rates varied across HLA loci, with DRB1 alleles showing the most associated TCRs and HLA-C alleles the fewest. A later analysis reported that several top co-occurrence clusters appeared linked to parvovirus B19, influenza, CMV and Epstein-Barr virus. This cohort had only TCR beta chains sequenced, and the lack of alpha or paired-chain data limited which features could be detected. CMV serostatus was the only immune exposure information available for the cohort. The presence/absence analyses assumed that sequencing depth was roughly uniform across donors, and that assumption may not be true. A few of the identified cytomegalovirus-associated TCR beta chains were confirmed in vitro to be specific for cytomegalovirus antigens. At a false discovery rate of 0.05, a later analysis linked 15,000 to 20,000 TCR beta sequences to specific HLA alleles. V-gene and J-gene trimming of TCR beta chains was associated with a missense DCLRE1C variant in a later genetic analysis, and the association was replicated in an independent cohort. A further reported finding was that TCR beta sequences accurately predicted the HLA-A and HLA-B alleles for most subjects in the first cohort. A cluster of highly shared sequence variants was judged likely to be a technical artifact of the sequencing pipeline. According to a later genetic analysis, donors in an Asian-associated ancestry cluster had fewer N-insertions in productive TCRs than the roughly 700-donor mean. Some IMGT-functional V segments, including TRBV6-2 and TRBV6-3, could not be distinguished by the 87-base-pair reads and were therefore excluded. Strong co-occurrence of HLA alleles, especially DR and DQ, made assigning TCR associations to individual alleles difficult. In a later analysis, HLA-associated TCR beta chains showed more clonal expansion and lower generation probabilities than non-associated chains that were equally common. Most TCR sequences were observed very rarely across donors, whereas some public TCRs were present in many individuals. In both the original and validation cohorts, the classifier was reported to diagnose cytomegalovirus status with high specificity and sensitivity. It was suggested by the authors that the approach could potentially be generalized to other disease states and immunological phenotypes. Correlated functional status among segregating V segments might be attributable to linkage disequilibrium, but an unknown experimental factor could not be ruled out. A total of about 180 TCR beta chains were listed by the study as associated with cytomegalovirus. The earlier analysis of 587 of the donors excluded around 17 rarely observed V segments, including chromosome 9 orphons, because counts were too low. In a later analysis, most CMV-associated TCR beta chains were found to appear HLA-restricted, with HLA associations seemingly driven largely by CMV exposure. Because some donors lacked HLA typing at each locus, the association tests relied only on the typed subset. Broadly in line with IMGT annotations, most TCR beta V segments showed up in productive rearrangements about 87% or about 30% of the time in an earlier analysis of roughly 590 of the donors.

Libraries were made using the immunoSEQ multiplex PCR assay. The multiplex PCR relied on a mix of 60 forward primers for TCR Vbeta segments and 13 reverse primers for TCR Jbeta segments. A multiplex PCR assay on genomic DNA amplified the CDR3 region of rearranged TCR beta genes. The amplified TCR beta libraries were sequenced on the Illumina HiSeq System as 87-base-pair reads. On the study's bioinformatics: A later analysis counted about 80 million unique TCR beta chains across the 650 to 700 repertoires, and approximately 11 million of these chains were shared by at least two donors. Raw reads were error-corrected and collapsed into unique sequences by a nearest-neighbor algorithm in which closely related sequences were merged to remove PCR and sequencing errors. To assign V, D and J gene segments, CDR3 sequences were aligned to IMGT reference sequences. For a sequence to be retained, a match of at least six nucleotides to both a V gene segment and a J gene segment was required. Rearrangements were classified as productive when the CDR3 lacked stop codons and remained in frame with V and J, and all other rearrangements were classified as non-productive. Following IMGT convention, CDR3 was defined as the stretch from the second conserved V-encoded cysteine up to the conserved J-encoded phenylalanine. In an earlier analysis of 550 to 650 of the donors, sequences lacking an unambiguous match to a single V gene segment were excluded. An earlier analysis of 500 to 700 of the donors classified V segments as functional when productive rearrangements were above 56.7% and as segregating when the standard deviation between donors was above 5%. A statistical classification framework was developed to diagnose cytomegalovirus status using the catalog of TCR beta chain sequences. V and J gene assignment, in a later analysis, came from comparing TCR nucleotide sequences with IMGT/GENE-DB human TR gene sequences. A later analysis assigned CDR3 sequences and most-parsimonious VDJ recombination scenarios with the TCRdist pipeline. In a later analysis, each TCR beta chain was defined by its CDR3 amino acid sequence together with its V-gene family, and reads without a unique V-gene family were excluded. To address suspected cross-contamination and a sequencing artifact, a later analysis removed around 600 highly shared, low-generation-probability nucleotide sequences. For each public chain, a later analysis derived a clonal expansion index from normalized ranks of inferred template counts within each repertoire. A later analysis computed generation probabilities with a VDJ recombination model fitted to out-of-frame rearrangements, and checked the results against IGoR. A later analysis scored TCR-TCR, TCR-HLA and TCR-CMV co-occurrence with hypergeometric tests, applying a repertoire-size bias correction to TCR pairs. False discovery rates were estimated in a later analysis by permuting HLA or CMV assignments 20 times. In a later analysis, co-occurring TCRs were grouped with DBSCAN, and TCRdist sequence similarity was added when clustering was performed within HLA-allele-positive subsets. For co-occurrence clustering, repertoires with fewer than 30,000 or more than 120,000 public chains were excluded, along with roughly 5 repertoires with anomalous nucleotide sharing. This immuneACCESS table, as held by TCRdb, lists in-frame sequences with V and J called but not all clones. Of the missing ones, under half trace to an unresolved V gene in checked studies; the others have no known cause. That table furnishes V, J and clone size, whereas the DNA furnished D and trimming. Here the sample has 180,000 or so clones; 75% occur a single time. The ten largest clones take up about 8% of the sample.

The V and J segments used are TRBV10-2 and TRBJ2-7, and the D gene may be TRBD1, 6 bases matching. Material: PBMCs. The TCR comes from a woman aged 35 to 49 in good health and CMV-seropositive. The DNA reads as follows: TGCGCCAGCAAACCGACAGGCAGCTCCTACGAGCAGTACTTC. This gives the protein CASKPTGSSYEQYF.